The 2 T cell receptor beta chains in this list originate from one sample, sequenced in a study of cytomegalovirus exposure and HLA in healthy donors. PCR involved 60 Vbeta and 13 Jbeta primers. Clones were read by immunoSEQ multiplex PCR, and TCRdb kept only the in-frame ones, dropping some. The repertoire holds some 150,000 clones, more than 60% seen once, with roughly 2.8% in the top ten. The source material was PBMCs. Every receptor here comes from a male donor in good health and CMV-seronegative.

V gene TRBV4-1 combines with J gene TRBJ1-1, with D possibly being TRBD1 (5 bases). V gave up 9 bases and J gave up 7 bases, with 12 bases separating them. Germline V gene data show CDR1 as MGHRA and CDR2 as YSYEKL. This CDR3 region has 11 residues. The CDR3, as DNA: TGCGCCAGTGGGAGGGGACGTGAAGCTTTCTTT. This translates into CASGRGREAFF.

About this clone itself: This CDR3 is missing its conserved last phenylalanine or tryptophan, likely due to a read error. The chain links TRBV5-8 to TRBJ1-5, with 9 bases aligning to TRBD1. V dropped 4 bases and J dropped 5; count of bases not matched to a gene: 4. Germline CDR1 is SGHTS and CDR2 is YDEGEE. This CDR3 has 14 residues. The CDR3 nucleotides are TGTGCCAGCAGCGGGGGGGACAGGGATCAGCCCCAGCATCTT. Translation: CASSGGDRDQPQHL.